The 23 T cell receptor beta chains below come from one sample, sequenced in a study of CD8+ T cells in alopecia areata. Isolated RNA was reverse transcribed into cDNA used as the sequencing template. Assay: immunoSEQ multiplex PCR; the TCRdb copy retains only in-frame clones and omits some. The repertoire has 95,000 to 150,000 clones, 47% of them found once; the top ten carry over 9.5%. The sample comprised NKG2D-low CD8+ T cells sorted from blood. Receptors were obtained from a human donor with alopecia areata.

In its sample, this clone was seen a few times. CDR3 coding DNA: TGTGCCAGCAGCTTAGGGTTTGGCTACACCTTC. Translation: CASSLGFGYTF. The chain couples TRBV7-2 to TRBJ1-2, with unresolved D. The V end was cut by 1 base, the J end by 7 bases, with 4 bases between. The CDR3 runs 11 residues. Germline values: CDR1 SGHTA, CDR2 FQGNSA.

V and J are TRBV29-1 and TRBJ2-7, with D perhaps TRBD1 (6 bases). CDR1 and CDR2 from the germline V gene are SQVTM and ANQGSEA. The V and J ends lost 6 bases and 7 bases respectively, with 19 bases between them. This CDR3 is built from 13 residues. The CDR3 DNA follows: TGCAGCGTCCAGGACAGTCGGACGGGGGAGCAGTACTTC. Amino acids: CSVQDSRTGEQYF.

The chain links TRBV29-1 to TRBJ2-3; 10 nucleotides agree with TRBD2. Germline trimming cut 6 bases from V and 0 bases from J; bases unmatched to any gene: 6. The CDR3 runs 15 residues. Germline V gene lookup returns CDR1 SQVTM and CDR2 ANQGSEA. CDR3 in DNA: TGCAGCGTGGCTAATAGCGGGAGGAGCACAGATACGCAGTATTTT. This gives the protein CSVANSGRSTDTQYF.

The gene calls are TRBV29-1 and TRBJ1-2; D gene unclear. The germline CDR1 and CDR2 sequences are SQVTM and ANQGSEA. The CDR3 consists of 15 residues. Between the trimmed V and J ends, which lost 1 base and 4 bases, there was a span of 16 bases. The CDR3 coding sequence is TGCAGCGTTGAAGCTTGGGAGAGTACGGGCTATGGCTACACCTTC. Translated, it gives CSVEAWESTGYGYTF.

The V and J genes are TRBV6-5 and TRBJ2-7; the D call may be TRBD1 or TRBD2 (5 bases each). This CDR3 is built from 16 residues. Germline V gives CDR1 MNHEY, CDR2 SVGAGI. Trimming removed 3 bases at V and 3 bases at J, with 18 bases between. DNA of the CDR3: TGTGCCAGCAGTTATGGGATCGCTGAGGGGCGCTACGAGCAGTACTTC. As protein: CASSYGIAEGRYEQYF.

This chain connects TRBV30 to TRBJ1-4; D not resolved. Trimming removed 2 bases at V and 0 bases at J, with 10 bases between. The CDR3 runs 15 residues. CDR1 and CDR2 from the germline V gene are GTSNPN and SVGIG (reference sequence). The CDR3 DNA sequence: TGTGCCTGGAGTCGATGGGGTGCAACTAATGAAAAACTGTTTTTT. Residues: CAWSRWGATNEKLFF.

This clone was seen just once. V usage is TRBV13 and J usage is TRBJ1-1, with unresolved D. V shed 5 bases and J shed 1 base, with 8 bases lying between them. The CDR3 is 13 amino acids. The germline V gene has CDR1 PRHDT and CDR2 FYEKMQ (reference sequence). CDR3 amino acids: CASSLPRNTEAFF. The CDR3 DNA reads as TGTGCCAGCAGCCTTCCACGGAACACTGAAGCTTTCTTT.

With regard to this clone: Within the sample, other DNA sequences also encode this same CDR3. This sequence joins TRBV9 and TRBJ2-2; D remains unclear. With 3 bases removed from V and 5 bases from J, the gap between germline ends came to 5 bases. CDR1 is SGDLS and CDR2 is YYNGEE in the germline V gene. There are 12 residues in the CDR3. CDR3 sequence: CASSASTGELFF. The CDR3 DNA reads TGTGCCAGCAGCGCTTCTACCGGGGAGCTGTTTTTT.

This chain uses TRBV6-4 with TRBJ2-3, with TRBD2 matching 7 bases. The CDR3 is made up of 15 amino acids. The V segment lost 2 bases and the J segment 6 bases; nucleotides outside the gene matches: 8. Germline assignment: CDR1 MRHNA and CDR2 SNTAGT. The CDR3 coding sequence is TGTGCCAGCAGTGACCTCCCGGCGGGAGCCGATACGCAGTATTTT. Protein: CASSDLPAGADTQYF.

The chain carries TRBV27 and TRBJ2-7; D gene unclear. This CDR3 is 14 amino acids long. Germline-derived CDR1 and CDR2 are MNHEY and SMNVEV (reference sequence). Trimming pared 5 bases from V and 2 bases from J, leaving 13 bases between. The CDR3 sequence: CASSPVTKPYEQYF. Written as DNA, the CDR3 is TGTGCCAGCAGTCCCGTAACTAAACCCTACGAGCAGTACTTC.

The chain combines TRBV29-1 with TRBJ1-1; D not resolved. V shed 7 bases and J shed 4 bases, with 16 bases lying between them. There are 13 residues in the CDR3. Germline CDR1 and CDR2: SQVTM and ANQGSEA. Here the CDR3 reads CSEAQVTGTEAFF. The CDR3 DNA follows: TGCAGCGAGGCTCAGGTGACCGGCACTGAAGCTTTCTTT.

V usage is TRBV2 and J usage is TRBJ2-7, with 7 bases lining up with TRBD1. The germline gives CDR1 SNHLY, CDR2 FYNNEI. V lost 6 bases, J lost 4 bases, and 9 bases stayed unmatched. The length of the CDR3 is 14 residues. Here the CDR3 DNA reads TGTGCCAGCAGCCTAGACAGGGAGAGATACGAGCAGTACTTC. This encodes CASSLDRERYEQYF.

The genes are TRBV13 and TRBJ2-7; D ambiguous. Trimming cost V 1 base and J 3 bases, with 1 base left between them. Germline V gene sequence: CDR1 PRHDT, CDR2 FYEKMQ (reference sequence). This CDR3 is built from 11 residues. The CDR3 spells CASSLDYEQYF. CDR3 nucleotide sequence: TGTGCCAGCAGCTTAGACTACGAGCAGTACTTC.

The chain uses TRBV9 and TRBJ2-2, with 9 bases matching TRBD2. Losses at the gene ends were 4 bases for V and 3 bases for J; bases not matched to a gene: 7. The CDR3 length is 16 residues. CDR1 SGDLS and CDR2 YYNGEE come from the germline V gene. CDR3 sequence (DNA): TGTGCCAGCAGCTCAAGACTAGCGGAGGACACCGGGGAGCTGTTTTTT. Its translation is CASSSRLAEDTGELFF.

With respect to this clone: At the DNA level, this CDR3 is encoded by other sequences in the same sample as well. This CDR3 is CASSLVGDTEAFF. CDR3 bases: TGCGCCAGCAGCTTGGTAGGGGACACTGAAGCTTTCTTT. The chain couples TRBV5-1 to TRBJ1-1; tentatively, D is TRBD1 (5 bases). The V end lost 0 bases, the J end lost 3 bases, and 6 bases lay between the germline ends. Germline V lookup: CDR1 SGHRS, CDR2 YFSETQ. The CDR3 is 13 residues long.

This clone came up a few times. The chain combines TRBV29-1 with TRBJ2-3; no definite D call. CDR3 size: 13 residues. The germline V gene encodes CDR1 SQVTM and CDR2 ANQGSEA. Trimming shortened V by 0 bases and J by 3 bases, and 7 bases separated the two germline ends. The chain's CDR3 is CSVEDRVTDTQYF. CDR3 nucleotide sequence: TGCAGCGTTGAAGATCGGGTTACAGATACGCAGTATTTT.

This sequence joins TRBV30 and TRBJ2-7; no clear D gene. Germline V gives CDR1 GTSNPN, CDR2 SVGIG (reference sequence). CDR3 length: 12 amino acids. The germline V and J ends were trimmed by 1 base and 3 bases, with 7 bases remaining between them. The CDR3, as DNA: TGTGCCTGGAGTGAAACATACTACGAGCAGTACTTC. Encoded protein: CAWSETYYEQYF.

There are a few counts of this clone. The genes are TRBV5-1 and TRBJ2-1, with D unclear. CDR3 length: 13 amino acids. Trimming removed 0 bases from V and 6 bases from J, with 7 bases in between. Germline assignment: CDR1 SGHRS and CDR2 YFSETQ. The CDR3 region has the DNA TGCGCCAGCAGCTTGGTTCCCACCAATGAGCAGTTCTTC. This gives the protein CASSLVPTNEQFF. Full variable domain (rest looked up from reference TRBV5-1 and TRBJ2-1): KAGVTQTPRYLIKTRGQQVTLSCSPISGHRSVSWYQQTPGQGLQFLFEYFSETQRNKGNFPGRFSGRQFSNSRSEMNVSTLELGDSALYLCASSLVPTNEQFFGPGTRLTVL.

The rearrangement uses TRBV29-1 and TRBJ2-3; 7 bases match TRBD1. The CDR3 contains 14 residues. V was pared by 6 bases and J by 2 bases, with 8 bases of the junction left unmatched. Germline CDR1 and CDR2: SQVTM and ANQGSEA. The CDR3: CSVVLGQYTDTQYF. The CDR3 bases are TGCAGCGTCGTGTTGGGACAGTACACAGATACGCAGTATTTT.

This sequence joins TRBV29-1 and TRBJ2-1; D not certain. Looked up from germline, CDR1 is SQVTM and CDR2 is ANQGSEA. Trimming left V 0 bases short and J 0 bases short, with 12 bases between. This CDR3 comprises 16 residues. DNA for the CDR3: TGCAGCGTTGAAGAACCACACCCTAGCTCCTACAATGAGCAGTTCTTC. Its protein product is CSVEEPHPSSYNEQFF.

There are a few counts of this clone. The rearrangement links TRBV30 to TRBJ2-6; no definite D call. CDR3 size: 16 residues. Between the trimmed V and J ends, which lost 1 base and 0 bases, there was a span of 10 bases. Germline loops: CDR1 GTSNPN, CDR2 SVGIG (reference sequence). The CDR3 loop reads CAWSGPEVSGANVLTF. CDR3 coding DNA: TGTGCCTGGAGTGGCCCTGAGGTCTCTGGGGCCAACGTCCTGACTTTC. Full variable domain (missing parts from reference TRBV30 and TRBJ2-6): SQTIHQWPATLVQPVGSPLSLECTVEGTSNPNLYWYRQAAGRGLQLLFYSVGIGQISSEVPQNLSASRPQDRQFILSSKKLLLSDSGFYLCAWSGPEVSGANVLTFGAGSRLTVL.

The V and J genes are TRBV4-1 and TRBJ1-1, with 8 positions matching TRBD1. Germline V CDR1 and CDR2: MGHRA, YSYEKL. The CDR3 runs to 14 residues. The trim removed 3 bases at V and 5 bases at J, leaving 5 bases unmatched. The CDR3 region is CASSHKDRVTEAFF. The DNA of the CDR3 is TGCGCCAGCAGCCATAAGGACAGGGTAACTGAAGCTTTCTTT.

CDR3 residues: CASSHPGTEGISSYEQYF. The CDR3 region has the DNA TGCGCCAGCAGTCACCCCGGGACAGAGGGAATCAGCTCCTACGAGCAGTACTTC. V gene TRBV23-1 combines with J gene TRBJ2-7; TRBD1 matches at 7 bases. Being an ORF, TRBV23-1 has a function that is uncertain. The CDR3 is 18 amino acids. The trim removed 3 bases at V and 0 bases at J, leaving 14 bases unmatched.